Listed here is a single T cell receptor beta chain. These data belong to a study of technical replicates of blood from a few donors. CDR3 size: 15 residues. With V trimmed by 5 bases and J by 1 base, 5 bases remained unmatched. Germline values: CDR1 SEHNR, CDR2 FQNEAQ (reference sequence). Some clones are missing from TCRdb's copy, which holds only in-frame ones; the method was immunoSEQ multiplex PCR. The data show about 79,000 clones, 90% to 95% seen once. The rearrangement uses TRBV7-9 and TRBJ1-1, with TRBD1 matching 9 bases. The sample taken for sequencing was T cells isolated from PBMCs. The source is a human donor in good health. DNA of the CDR3: TGTGCCAGCAGCCACGGACAGGGGAAGAACACTGAAGCTTTCTTT. It is translated as CASSHGQGKNTEAFF. The whole variable domain, remainder taken from reference TRBV7-9 and TRBJ1-1, is DTGVSQNPRHKITKRGQNVTFRCDPISEHNRLYWYRQTLGQGPEFLTYFQNEAQLEKSRLLSDRFSAERPKGSFSTLEIQRTEQGDSAMYLCASSHGQGKNTEAFFGQGTRLTVV.